The following is a T cell receptor (beta chain) sequence with its context. Its antigen is unidentified. These data are taken from a study of T-cell memory formation after mild COVID-19. There are 15 residues in the CDR3. Looked up from germline, CDR1 is MGHRA and CDR2 is YSYEKL. V lost 1 base and J 4 bases, leaving 11 bases between the germline ends. TCRdb analysed the 5' RACE reads with MiXCR anew, one entry per CDR3 protein. Here the sample spans some 450,000 distinct CDR3 sequences, roughly 20% being singletons. Study-level points and caveats: A second wave of clones peaked on day 37, and their SARS-CoV-2 specificity went unconfirmed.

Sequences were obtained from PBMCs or a T cell subset sorted from them (not recorded which). The chain recombines TRBV4-1 with TRBJ2-1; D not certain. This TCR was recovered from an adult woman who had mild COVID-19 (a few samples of this study predate the infection). Cell type and time point are not known. CDR3 DNA sequence: TGCGCCAGCAGCCAAGGCGTAGGAGTTTACAATGAGCAGTTCTTC. Amino acid sequence: CASSQGVGVYNEQFF.